The 30 T cell receptor beta chains given below trace back to one sample, sequenced in a study of CD8+ T cells in alopecia areata. RNA, once extracted, was reverse transcribed into cDNA for use as the sequencing template. Generated by immunoSEQ multiplex PCR, the TCRdb table keeps only in-frame clones and is missing some. The sample lists around 110,000 clones, none appearing once, the ten largest making up around a fifth. Specimen: lesional skin. These receptors were collected from a C3H/HeJ mouse with alopecia areata. The strain is characterized by the MHC haplotype H2-k.

There are a few counts of this clone. Gene names and germline refer to mouse. The read ends 4 residues shy of where the CDR3 ends; the end is completed using the germline J gene. The chain links TRBV19 to TRBJ2-7, with 11 bases identical to TRBD2. CDR3 length: 14 amino acids. Germline V lookup: CDR1 FNHDT, CDR2 SITEND (reference sequence). Trimming took 6 bases from V and 1 from J; bases not matched to a gene: 3. The CDR3 DNA, read in part, is TGTGCCAGCACAGACTGGGGGGGATCCTAT. Translating it yields CASTDWGGSY. From start to end, the CDR3 is CASTDWGGSYEQYF.

This clone came up many times. Translating the DNA gives a protein that differs from the TCRdb entry at residue 11; the protein shown here is that DNA translation. The gene names given are mouse names. The read is 3 residues too short to cover the CDR3 end, so that end is filled in from the germline J gene. This sequence joins TRBV19 and TRBJ1-6; D might be TRBD1 (5 bases). TRBJ1-6 is an ORF, and what it does is uncertain. Germline lookup yields CDR1 FNHDT and CDR2 SITEND (reference sequence). Trimming pared 2 bases from V and 5 bases from J, leaving 8 bases between. CDR3 length equals 14 residues. The sequenced part of the CDR3 DNA is TGTGCCAGCAGTATCTTGGGGGATAATTCGCCC. Protein sequence: CASSILGDNSP. The full CDR3 protein reads CASSILGDNSPLYF.

This clone was detected ten times or more. Genes and germline are mouse. Read data end 4 residues before the CDR3 end; the end is taken from the germline J gene. V gene TRBV1 combines with J gene TRBJ2-7; D might be TRBD2 (6 bases). Germline CDR1 reads NSQYPW; CDR2 reads LRSPGD (reference sequence). The CDR3 is 14 residues long. CDR3 DNA, as far as it was read: TGCACCTGCAGTGCAGATCTGGGGCAGAAT. This translates into CTCSADLGQN. The full CDR3 protein reads CTCSADLGQNEQYF.

This clone has a handful of counts. Gene and germline names: mouse. The CDR3 extends 4 residues past the end of the read, so its final part is completed from the germline J gene. The rearrangement uses TRBV1 and TRBJ2-1, with 11 positions matching TRBD2. V lost 4 bases to trimming and J lost 6 bases; unmatched junction nucleotides: 5. Germline lookup yields CDR1 NSQYPW and CDR2 LRSPGD (reference sequence). The CDR3 extends over 15 amino acids. CDR3 loop: CTCSGGLGGFAEQFF. CDR3 DNA (partial): TGCACCTGCAGTGGCGGACTGGGGGGATTTGCT.

This clone occurred many times. At residue 9, TCRdb's protein is not the same as the translated DNA, so the protein here was read from the DNA. Each gene name is a mouse one. The CDR3 extends 3 residues past the end of the read, so its final part is completed from the germline J gene. The chain has TRBV13-3 and TRBJ1-6; D remains unclear. TRBJ1-6 is recorded as an ORF, its role being uncertain. V shed 5 bases and J shed 8 bases, with 8 bases lying between them. This CDR3 comprises 12 residues. Germline CDR1 reads NNHDY; CDR2 reads SYVADS. The sequenced part of the CDR3 DNA is TGTGCCAGCAGCCAGCAAGATTCGCCC. Protein: CASSQQDSP. The entire CDR3 protein reads CASSQQDSPLYF.

Comment on this clone: Here the gene names and germline are mouse. The CDR3 sequence: CASEGQYYAEQFF. The covered CDR3 bases are TGTGCCAGCGAAGGACAGTACTATGCT. The chain combines TRBV13-2 with TRBJ2-1, with D perhaps TRBD1 (6 bases). With the read ending 4 residues before the CDR3 end, the germline J gene is used to fill in that end. This CDR3 spans 13 amino acids. Per germline, CDR1 NNHNN and CDR2 SYGAGS (reference sequence). V was clipped by 6 bases and J by 2 bases, with 9 bases between them.

This clone occurred a few times. A junction end diverges from the germline sequence, so it may reflect a read error. All gene names here are mouse names. The CDR3 reads CASGDGTGEGQNTLYF. CDR3 DNA, as far as it was read: TGTGCCAGCGGTGATGGGACTGGGGAGGGTCAAAAC. The gene calls are TRBV13-3 and TRBJ2-4, with 10 bases aligning to TRBD2. The read halts 4 residues ahead of the CDR3 end, with the missing end drawn from the germline J gene. The CDR3 is 16 residues long. Germline V gene data show CDR1 as NNHDY and CDR2 as SYVADS. Full variable domain (outside the CDR3, taken from reference TRBV13-3 and TRBJ2-4): EAAVTQSPRSKVAVTGGKVTLSCHQTNNHDYMYWYRQDTGHGLRLIHYSYVADSTEKGDIPDGYKASRPSQENFSLILELASLSQTAVYFCASGDGTGEGQNTLYFGAGTRLSVL.

This clone was observed a few times. Gene and germline names: mouse. The observed sequence ends 4 residues before the CDR3 terminus, with the missing tail filled in from the germline J gene. The chain couples TRBV13-3 to TRBJ1-1; 7 bases are a match to TRBD1. Per germline, CDR1 NNHDY and CDR2 SYVADS. Trimming removed 5 bases from V and 2 bases from J; junction bases left unmatched: 3. The CDR3 extends over 13 amino acids. CDR3 region: CASRRGLNTEVFF. CDR3 bases read: TGTGCCAGCAGAAGGGGGCTCAACACA.

Ten or more counts support this clone. Gene names and germline refer to mouse. The CDR3 end is not reached by the read, which stops 4 residues before it; the germline J gene fills it in. This chain connects TRBV13-3 to TRBJ2-3; 9 nucleotides match TRBD1. Germline-derived CDR1 and CDR2 are NNHDY and SYVADS. This CDR3 spans 15 amino acids. Germline trimming cut 2 bases from V and 2 bases from J; bases unmatched to any gene: 3. CDR3 in amino acids: CASSEGDRVAETLYF. The sequenced CDR3 bases are TGTGCCAGCAGTGAGGGGGACAGGGTTGCAGAA.

A few counts support this clone. Genes here carry mouse names. The read finishes 4 residues shy of the CDR3 end, and the germline J gene is used to complete it. This sequence joins TRBV1 and TRBJ2-1, with 9 nucleotides matching TRBD1. This CDR3 spans 16 amino acids. The J segment lost 5 bases and the V segment lost 4 bases, leaving 9 bases of the junction unmatched. Germline CDR1 and CDR2: NSQYPW and LRSPGD (reference sequence). The CDR3 DNA, read in part, is TGCACCTGCAGTGGGACAGGGGAGAAATATGATGCT. Translation: CTCSGTGEKYDA. The CDR3 in full is CTCSGTGEKYDAEQFF. The full variable domain, rest sourced from reference TRBV1 and TRBJ2-1, is VTLLEQNPRWRLVPRGQAVNLRCILKNSQYPWMSWYQQDLQKQLQWLFTLRSPGDKEVKSLPGADYLATRVTDTELRLQVANMSQGRTLYCTCSGTGEKYDAEQFFGPGTRLTVL.

Note on this clone: Gene and germline names: mouse. The read gets to within 4 residues of the CDR3 end, and the germline J gene fills in the rest. The J gene is TRBJ2-7, the V gene TRBV14; 13 bases line up with TRBD2. The J segment lost 3 bases and the V segment lost 1 base, leaving 1 base of the junction unmatched. The CDR3 has 15 residues. Germline V gene data show CDR1 as SGHDT and CDR2 as FRDEAV. The CDR3 spells CASSFGLGGLYEQYF. The CDR3 DNA, read in part, is TGTGCCAGCAGTTTCGGACTGGGGGGGCTCTAT.

A note on this clone: Gene labels here are mouse ones. The CDR3 goes on 4 residues after the read ends, and that part is filled in from the germline J gene. The rearrangement joins TRBV1 to TRBJ2-1; perhaps TRBD1 as D (5 bases). This CDR3 region has 15 residues. From germline, CDR1 is NSQYPW and CDR2 LRSPGD (reference sequence). The V end lost 1 base, the J end lost 4 bases, and 11 bases lay between the germline ends. CDR3 in amino acids: CTCSAVAGRYAEQFF. CDR3 DNA (partial): TGCACCTGCAGTGCAGTGGCAGGGAGGTATGCT.

Note on this clone: Gene labels here are mouse ones. The sequenced part of the CDR3 DNA is TGTGCCAGCAGGACAACTGGGATTAACCAAGAC. It encodes CASRTTGINQD. The full CDR3 reads CASRTTGINQDTQYF. This chain uses TRBV13-3 with TRBJ2-5, with D perhaps TRBD2 (6 bases). The CDR3 end lies 4 residues beyond the end of the read and is filled in from the germline J gene. Trimming took off 5 bases at V and 0 bases at J, with 13 bases between the two ends. CDR3 length: 15 amino acids. Germline CDR1 and CDR2: NNHDY and SYVADS.

As concerns this clone: The listed genes are named as in mouse. From the germline J gene comes the end of the CDR3, since the read stops 4 residues before it. V gene TRBV13-1 combines with J gene TRBJ2-7, with a possible D match to TRBD1 (6 bases). Germline V CDR1 and CDR2: NSHNY, SYGAGN. The CDR3 is 13 amino acids. V dropped 5 bases and J dropped 3 bases, with 12 bases sitting between them. The sequenced CDR3 bases are TGTGCCAGCAGCCCCGGGACAATCTAT. The encoded protein is CASSPGTIY. From start to end, the CDR3 is CASSPGTIYEQYF.

The sample holds a few counts of this clone. Gene and germline names: mouse. Coverage ceases 4 residues before the CDR3 finishes, and the germline J gene fills in the end. The chain uses TRBV19 and TRBJ2-1; 8 bases line up with TRBD2. Germline V gene sequence: CDR1 FNHDT, CDR2 SITEND (reference sequence). The CDR3 runs to 15 residues. CDR3 DNA, as far as it was read: TGTGCCAGCAGTATCAACTGGGGGAAGTGGGCT. It specifies CASSINWGKWA. The full-length CDR3 reads as CASSINWGKWAEQFF.

A remark on this clone: Mouse gene names and germline throughout. The CDR3 is cut off 4 residues early in the read; its end comes from the germline J gene. The chain is built from TRBV19 and TRBJ2-1; tentatively, D is TRBD1 (7 bases). V lost 1 base to trimming and J lost 5 bases, with 13 bases between them. This CDR3 has 15 residues. The germline gives CDR1 FNHDT, CDR2 SITEND (reference sequence). The CDR3 DNA, read in part, is TGTGCCAGCAGTATAAATGCCAGGGGGGATGCT. Residues: CASSINARGDA. The CDR3 as a whole reads CASSINARGDAEQFF.

This clone was detected only a few times. Genes here carry mouse names. The sequence runs out 4 residues before the end of the CDR3; the remainder is reconstructed from the germline J gene. The J gene is TRBJ2-3, the V gene TRBV13-3; tentatively, D is TRBD1 (5 bases). Trimming removed 4 bases at V and 0 bases at J, with 12 bases between. Germline CDR1 reads NNHDY; CDR2 reads SYVADS. This CDR3 is 15 amino acids long. The chain's CDR3 is CASSLRQSSAETLYF. Incomplete CDR3 DNA: TGTGCCAGCAGTTTAAGACAGTCTAGTGCAGAA.

Note on this clone: Genes and germline are mouse. The CDR3 end is not reached by the read, which stops 4 residues before it; the germline J gene fills it in. This chain connects TRBV31 to TRBJ1-1; 10 bases fit TRBD1. The CDR3 is 13 residues long. Germline CDR1 is GKSSPN and CDR2 is SITVG. The V segment lost 7 bases and the J segment 3 bases; nucleotides outside the gene matches: 5. The CDR3 bases that were read are TGTGCCTCGGGACAGGGGAGGGACACA. The encoded protein is CASGQGRDT. In full, the CDR3 is CASGQGRDTEVFF.

A note on this clone: Mouse germline and gene names are used. Coverage ceases 4 residues before the CDR3 finishes, and the germline J gene fills in the end. This chain links TRBV1 with TRBJ1-4, with D perhaps matching TRBD1 (6 bases). Germline-derived CDR1 and CDR2 are NSQYPW and LRSPGD (reference sequence). The length of the CDR3 is 16 residues. The V end was cut by 0 bases, the J end by 3 bases, with 11 bases between. The sequenced part of the CDR3 DNA is TGCACCTGCAGTGCAGACGGGACATCGGCCAACGAA. This translates into CTCSADGTSANE. The CDR3 reads in full as CTCSADGTSANERLFF.

Concerning this clone: Germline and genes here are mouse. The CDR3 end falls 4 residues outside the read, so it is completed with the germline J gene. The chain carries TRBV19 and TRBJ2-7; TRBD2 agrees at 11 bases. Per the germline V gene, CDR1 is FNHDT and CDR2 is SITEND (reference sequence). The CDR3 is 14 residues long. V shed 5 bases and J 2 bases; nucleotides not matched to a gene: 3. The sequenced part of the CDR3 DNA is TGTGCCAGCAGAGACTGGGGGGGTGCCTAT. It yields the protein CASRDWGGAY. The complete CDR3 sequence is CASRDWGGAYEQYF.

Turning to this clone: The germline and genes are mouse ones. The read finishes 4 residues shy of the CDR3 end, and the germline J gene is used to complete it. This chain joins TRBV13-2 and TRBJ2-1, with D maybe TRBD2 (7 bases). The CDR3 runs 13 residues. From germline, CDR1 is NNHNN and CDR2 SYGAGS (reference sequence). The CDR3 DNA, read in part, is TGTGCCAGCGGTGACGGGGGGCGCCCT. Amino acid sequence: CASGDGGRP. The whole CDR3 protein is CASGDGGRPEQFF.

In this sample, this clone turned up many times. The gene names here belong to mouse. The CDR3 extends 4 residues past the end of the read, so its final part is completed from the germline J gene. This chain links TRBV13-3 with TRBJ2-1; possibly TRBD2 for D (6 bases). V shed 8 bases and J shed 3 bases, with 6 bases lying between them. The length of the CDR3 is 11 residues. Per the germline V gene, CDR1 is NNHDY and CDR2 is SYVADS. The part of the CDR3 DNA that was read is TGTGCCAGTGGGGGCTATGCT. Amino acid sequence: CASGGYA. The entire CDR3 is CASGGYAEQFF.

As for this clone: The gene names here belong to mouse. The read stops 4 residues short of the end of the CDR3; the missing end is completed from the germline J gene. The chain carries TRBV13-1 and TRBJ2-7; 7 nucleotides line up with TRBD2. This CDR3 has 15 amino acids. Per germline, CDR1 NSHNY and CDR2 SYGAGN. Incomplete CDR3 DNA: TGTGCCAGCAGTGATGCTGGGGGTAGTATGTAT. This encodes CASSDAGGSMY. The whole CDR3 sequence reads CASSDAGGSMYEQYF.

The sample holds a few counts of this clone. Gene names are mouse gene names. The CDR3 end falls 4 residues outside the read, so it is completed with the germline J gene. This chain connects TRBV13-1 to TRBJ1-1; 7 nucleotides line up with TRBD1. Germline CDR1 and CDR2: NSHNY and SYGAGN. The CDR3 spans 14 residues. The CDR3 bases that were read are TGTGCCAGCAGTGATAGTGGGAGGACAGGA. Translated: CASSDSGRTG. In full, the CDR3 reads CASSDSGRTGEVFF.

This clone was counted between two and nine times. Genes here carry mouse names. The CDR3 bases that were read are TGTGCAAGCAGCACAGGGACAACA. Translating gives CASSTGTT. The CDR3 in full is CASSTGTTEVFF. The gene calls are TRBV16 and TRBJ1-1; tentatively, D is TRBD1 (6 bases). The missing CDR3 end, 4 residues past where the read stops, is filled in from the germline J gene. The CDR3 has 12 amino acids. Germline assignment: CDR1 SGHSA and CDR2 FRNQAP.

With respect to this clone: Any gene name here is a mouse gene name. Coverage ceases 4 residues before the CDR3 finishes, and the germline J gene fills in the end. The chain uses TRBV1 and TRBJ2-7; 9 bases match TRBD2. CDR3 length equals 14 residues. Looked up from germline, CDR1 is NSQYPW and CDR2 is LRSPGD (reference sequence). CDR3 bases read: TGCACCTGCAGTGCTCGACTGGGGGAAGAT. It codes for CTCSARLGED. The CDR3, in full, reads CTCSARLGEDEQYF.

Many counts were recorded for this clone. The TCRdb protein fails to match the DNA translation at residue 13; the protein reported here was translated from the DNA. Each gene name is a mouse one. Read coverage stops 3 residues before the CDR3 terminus; the germline J gene supplies the remainder. This rearrangement joins TRBV1 to TRBJ1-3; D is perhaps TRBD1 (6 bases). Germline V gives CDR1 NSQYPW, CDR2 LRSPGD (reference sequence). CDR3 size: 16 residues. V shed 0 bases and J shed 0 bases, with 9 bases lying between them. The chain's CDR3 is CTCSADWTASGNTLYF. Incomplete CDR3 DNA: TGCACCTGCAGTGCAGATTGGACAGCTTCTGGAAATACG.

This clone was detected many times. TCRdb gives a protein that differs at residue 13 from what the DNA encodes, so the protein here is translated from the DNA. Gene names are the mouse ones. From the germline J gene comes the end of the CDR3, since the read stops 3 residues before it. The sample carries other DNA sequences with the same CDR3. This chain links TRBV13-3 with TRBJ1-6, with TRBD1 matching 9 bases. TRBJ1-6 is filed as an ORF, its function uncertain. This CDR3 is 16 amino acids long. V dropped 0 bases and J dropped 5; count of bases not matched to a gene: 3. In germline, CDR1 is NNHDY, CDR2 SYVADS. CDR3 bases read: TGTGCCAGCAGTGATGCGGGGGACAGGGATAATTCGCCC. Translating it yields CASSDAGDRDNSP. The CDR3 as a whole reads CASSDAGDRDNSPLYF.

The table lists this clone with a few counts. All gene names here are mouse names. The read finishes 4 residues shy of the CDR3 end, and the germline J gene is used to complete it. The chain combines TRBV13-3 with TRBJ2-4; TRBD1 might be the D (6 bases). The V end lost 3 bases, the J end lost 0 bases, and 14 bases lay between the germline ends. The CDR3 is made up of 16 amino acids. CDR1 NNHDY and CDR2 SYVADS come from the germline V gene. The CDR3: CASSVQGSPSQNTLYF. The covered CDR3 bases are TGTGCCAGCAGTGTACAGGGTTCGCCTAGTCAAAAC.

Concerning this clone: Gene labels here are mouse ones. Coverage ceases 4 residues before the CDR3 finishes, and the germline J gene fills in the end. This chain joins TRBV1 and TRBJ2-7; 10 nucleotides agree with TRBD2. The CDR3 totals 15 residues. Germline lookup yields CDR1 NSQYPW and CDR2 LRSPGD (reference sequence). The sequenced CDR3 bases are TGCACCTGCAGTGCAGTCCGGGACTGGGGATAT. Translating it yields CTCSAVRDWGY. From start to end, the CDR3 is CTCSAVRDWGYEQYF.